These T cell receptor beta chains were read from a single sample in a study of beta chain features in type 1 diabetes. The method was immunoSEQ multiplex PCR; TCRdb's version includes in-frame clones alone and lacks a portion of them. This table has about 340,000 clones, around 9.3% appearing once. Sequences were obtained from central memory CD4+ T cells from blood. The receptors derive from a man aged 25 to 40 with type 1 diabetes. Both conserved end residues are part of each CDR3. A D gene is named only where the DNA matches it firmly. Clone size appears in some rows only: once, few, many, or a class for an expanded clone.

>NA|many|TRBJ2-3|16|TRBV4-3
TGCGCCAGCAGCCAAAACTCACGCGAGTTCACAGATACGCAGTATTTT
CASSQNSREFTDTQYF
>NA|NA|TRBJ1-2|13|TRBV5-1
TGCGCCAGCAGCTTGAACGGACCCTATGGCTACACCTTC
CASSLNGPYGYTF
>NA|few|TRBJ2-5|13|TRBV14
TGTGCCAGCAGCCAAAACCTAAAAGAGACCCAGTACTTC
CASSQNLKETQYF
>NA|few|TRBJ1-4|15|TRBV4-3
TGCGCCAGCAGCCTTCAGGGAGGGTTTGGTGAAAAACTGTTTTTT
CASSLQGGFGEKLFF
>NA|few|TRBJ1-6|15|TRBV18
TGTGCCAGCTCACCTCCGGAGGGGTCTGGTTCACCCCTCCACTTT
CASSPPEGSGSPLHF
>NA|few|TRBJ2-5|15|TRBV5-1
TGCGCCAGCAGCTTATTACAGGCCTCTGGAGAGACCCAGTACTTC
CASSLLQASGETQYF
>NA|NA|TRBJ1-3|15|TRBV5-1
TGCGCCAGCAGCATCGCCGGGGACGTTGGAAACACCATATATTTT
CASSIAGDVGNTIYF
>NA|few|TRBJ1-2|14|TRBV29-1
TGCAGCGTTGAAAATTCGGCGGATAACTATGGCTACACCTTC
CSVENSADNYGYTF
>NA|NA|TRBJ2-5|15|TRBV9
TGTGCCAGCAGCGTAGGAAACATGATAATCGAGACCCAGTACTTC
CASSVGNMIIETQYF
>NA|NA|TRBJ2-3|14|TRBV5-6
TGTGCCAGCAGCTTGACTGGAGTCACAGATACGCAGTATTTT
CASSLTGVTDTQYF
>TRBD1|NA|TRBJ1-1|13|TRBV5-1
TGCGCCAGCAGCTCCACAGGGGTGGGGGAAGCTTTCTTT
CASSSTGVGEAFF
>NA|few|TRBJ2-3|15|TRBV7-2
TGTGCCAGCAGCTTAGCAGACGGACCCCAGTACACGCAGTATTTT
CASSLADGPQYTQYF
>NA|few|TRBJ2-3|14|TRBV19
TGTGCCAGTAGTCCAGGACAACGCACAGATACGCAGTATTTT
CASSPGQRTDTQYF
>NA|few|TRBJ2-3|17|TRBV11-2
TGTGCCAGCAGCTTAGACCGGGCGGGGCGATCGGTAGATACGCAGTATTTT
CASSLDRAGRSVDTQYF
>NA|NA|TRBJ2-7|14|TRBV11-2
TGTGCCAGCAGCCAGGGGACGGCCTTTAACAAGCAGTACTTC
CASSQGTAFNKQYF
>TRBD2|few|TRBJ2-1|17|TRBV4-3
TGCGCCAGCAGCCAAGCCACTAGCGCGAGCTCCTACAATGAGCAGTTCTTC
CASSQATSASSYNEQFF
>NA|NA|TRBJ2-3|13|TRBV29-1
TGCAGCGTTGAGACAACTAGCACAGATACGCAGTATTTT
CSVETTSTDTQYF
>NA|few|TRBJ2-3|14|TRBV7-2
TGTGCCAGCAGCTTAGACCTGCCGACGATGACGCAGTATTTT
CASSLDLPTMTQYF
>NA|few|TRBJ2-7|13|TRBV5-1
TGCGCCAGCAGCTTGGTGTTTCCCCACGAGCAGTACTTC
CASSLVFPHEQYF
>NA|NA|TRBJ1-4|15|TRBV29-1
TGCAGCGTTGCACAGGGCCTCTCAACTAATGAAAAACTGTTTTTT
CSVAQGLSTNEKLFF
>NA|NA|TRBJ1-1|15|TRBV4-3
TGCGCCAGCAGCCAAGAGGGCAGGAAGGGTACTGAAGCTTTCTTT
CASSQEGRKGTEAFF
>TRBD1|few|TRBJ1-1|15|TRBV6-5
TGTGCCAGCAGTTCAGTCGACAGGGTGAACACTGAAGCTTTCTTT
CASSSVDRVNTEAFF
>TRBD1|NA|TRBJ1-2|14|TRBV10-3
TGTGCCATCAGTGAGCTCCCGGGACAGGGAGGCTACACCTTC
CAISELPGQGGYTF
>NA|few|TRBJ2-3|16|TRBV10-3
TGTGCCATCAGGGGCATTAAAACCGGGGGAACAGATACGCAGTATTTT
CAIRGIKTGGTDTQYF
>NA|few|TRBJ1-1|15|TRBV4-3
TGCGCCAGCAGCCGGCACCCAACAACGAGGACTGAAGCTTTCTTT
CASSRHPTTRTEAFF